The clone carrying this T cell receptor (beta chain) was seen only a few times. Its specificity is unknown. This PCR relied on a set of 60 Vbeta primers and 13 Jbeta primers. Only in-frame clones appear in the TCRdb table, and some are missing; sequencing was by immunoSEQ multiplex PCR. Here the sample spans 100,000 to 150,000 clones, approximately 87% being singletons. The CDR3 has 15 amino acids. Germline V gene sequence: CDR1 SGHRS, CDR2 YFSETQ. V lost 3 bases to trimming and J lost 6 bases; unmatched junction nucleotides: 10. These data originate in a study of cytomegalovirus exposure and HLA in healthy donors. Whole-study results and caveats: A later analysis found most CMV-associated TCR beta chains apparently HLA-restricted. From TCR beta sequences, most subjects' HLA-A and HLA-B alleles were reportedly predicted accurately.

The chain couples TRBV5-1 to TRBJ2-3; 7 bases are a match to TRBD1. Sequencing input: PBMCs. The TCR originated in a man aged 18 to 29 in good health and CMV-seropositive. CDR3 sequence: CASSSGTVRPDTQYF. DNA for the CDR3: TGCGCCAGCAGCTCCGGGACAGTACGCCCCGATACGCAGTATTTT.